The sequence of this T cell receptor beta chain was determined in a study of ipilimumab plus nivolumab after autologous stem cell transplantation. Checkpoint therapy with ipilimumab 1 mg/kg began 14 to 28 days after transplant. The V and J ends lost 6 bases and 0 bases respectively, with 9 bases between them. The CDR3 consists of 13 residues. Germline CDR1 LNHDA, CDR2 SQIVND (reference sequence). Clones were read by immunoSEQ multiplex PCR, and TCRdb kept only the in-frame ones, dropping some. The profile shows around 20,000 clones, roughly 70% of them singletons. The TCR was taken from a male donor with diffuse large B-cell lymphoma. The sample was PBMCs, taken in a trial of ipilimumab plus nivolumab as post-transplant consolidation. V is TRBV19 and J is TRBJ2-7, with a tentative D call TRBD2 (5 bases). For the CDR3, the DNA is TGTGCCAGTAGGGACGGGGTCTCCTACGAGCAGTACTTC. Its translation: CASRDGVSYEQYF.